This TCR beta chain is drawn from a study of T cell repertoires in cytomegalovirus infection. Background on the study: A matching HLA type, together with CMV infection, was signaled by public TCR beta signatures.

TCRdb re-called the reads with MiXCR, one entry per CDR3 protein. This table has about 530,000 distinct CDR3 sequences, less than 30% appearing once. The junction had 15 bases not matched to a gene; V was cut back by 1 base and J by 10 bases. This CDR3 is built from 17 residues. CDR1 and CDR2 from the germline V gene are SGHTA and FQGNSA. General study findings and limits: Of the TCR beta families, the public ones yielded a cumulative frequency that identified carriers of CMV plus the relevant HLA.

To note about this clonotype: Its specificity is unknown.

The sequence was obtained from a human donor in good health (CMV status not recorded). Some clones in this sample may be carry-over from other donors' samples. This chain links TRBV7-2 with TRBJ2-1, with 8 positions matching TRBD2. The specimen sequenced was PBMCs. The CDR3 reads CASSLGGGGSLRREQFF. For the CDR3, the DNA is TGTGCCAGCAGCTTAGGGGGCGGGGGGAGCCTGAGAAGGGAGCAGTTCTTC.